These 3 T cell receptor beta chains share one sample of origin, sequenced in a study of OX40 agonist ivuxolimab in advanced cancers. The method was immunoSEQ multiplex PCR; TCRdb's version includes in-frame clones alone and lacks a portion of them. The data contain roughly 100,000 clones, around 90% of them seen just once; the ten biggest clones take up more than 0.25%. Sequencing used CD4+ or CD8+ T cells sorted from blood, obtained in a trial of the OX40 agonist ivuxolimab. These receptors were obtained from an adult with an advanced solid tumor such as melanoma, head and neck, liver or kidney cancer.

CDR3 in DNA: TGCGCCTCGGGGCCATCGGGGGACTATGGCTACACCTTC. This codes for CASGPSGDYGYTF. The chain uses TRBV5-1 and TRBJ1-2; D possibly corresponds to TRBD1 (5 bases). Germline assignment: CDR1 SGHRS and CDR2 YFSETQ. The CDR3 is made up of 13 amino acids. Trimming removed 10 bases at V and 3 bases at J, with 16 bases between. Combining the CDR3 with reference TRBV5-1 and TRBJ1-2 gives the whole variable domain KAGVTQTPRYLIKTRGQQVTLSCSPISGHRSVSWYQQTPGQGLQFLFEYFSETQRNKGNFPGRFSGRQFSNSRSEMNVSTLELGDSALYLCASGPSGDYGYTFGSGTRLTVV.

The chain is built from TRBV7-9 and TRBJ2-4; no clear D gene. Trimming removed 2 bases at V and 0 bases at J, with 11 bases between. Per germline, CDR1 SEHNR and CDR2 FQNEAQ (reference sequence). The CDR3 runs to 16 residues. DNA of the CDR3: TGTGCCAGCAGCTTAAGTGCCCTCCTAGCCAAAAACATTCAGTACTTC. Its translation: CASSLSALLAKNIQYF. Together with reference TRBV7-9 and TRBJ2-4, the CDR3 gives the full variable domain: DTGVSQNPRHKITKRGQNVTFRCDPISEHNRLYWYRQTLGQGPEFLTYFQNEAQLEKSRLLSDRFSAERPKGSFSTLEIQRTEQGDSAMYLCASSLSALLAKNIQYFGAGTRLSVL.

The V call is TRBV30, the J call TRBJ1-3; the D gene is possibly TRBD1 (6 bases). CDR1 GTSNPN and CDR2 SVGIG come from the germline V gene (reference sequence). This CDR3 has 14 amino acids. Trimming left V 2 bases short and J 4 bases short, with 12 bases between. CDR3 bases: TGTGCCTGGAGTACTGGGGGCGACGGAAACACCATATATTTT. Translated: CAWSTGGDGNTIYF.